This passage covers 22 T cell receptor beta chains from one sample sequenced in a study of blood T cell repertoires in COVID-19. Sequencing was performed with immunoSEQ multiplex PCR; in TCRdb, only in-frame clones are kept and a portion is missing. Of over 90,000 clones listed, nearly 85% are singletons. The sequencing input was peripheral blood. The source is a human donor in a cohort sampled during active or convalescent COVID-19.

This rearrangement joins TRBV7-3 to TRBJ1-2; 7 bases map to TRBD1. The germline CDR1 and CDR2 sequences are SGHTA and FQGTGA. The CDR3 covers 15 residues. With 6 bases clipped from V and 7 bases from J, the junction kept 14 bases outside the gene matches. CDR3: CASSWGDRATGGYTF. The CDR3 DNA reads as TGTGCCAGCAGTTGGGGCGACAGGGCCACTGGTGGCTACACCTTC.

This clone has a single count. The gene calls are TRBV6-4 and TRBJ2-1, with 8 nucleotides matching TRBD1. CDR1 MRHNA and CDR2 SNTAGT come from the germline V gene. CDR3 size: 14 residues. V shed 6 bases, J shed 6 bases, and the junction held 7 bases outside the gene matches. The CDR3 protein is CASRGTGEGNEQFF. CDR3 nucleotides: TGTGCCAGCAGAGGGACAGGCGAAGGCAATGAGCAGTTCTTC.

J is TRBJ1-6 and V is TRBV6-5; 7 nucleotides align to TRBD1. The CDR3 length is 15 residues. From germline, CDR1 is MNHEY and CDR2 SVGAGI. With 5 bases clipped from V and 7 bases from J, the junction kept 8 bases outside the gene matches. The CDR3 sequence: CASSLTGTANSPLHF. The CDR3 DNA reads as TGTGCCAGCAGTCTAACCGGGACAGCGAATTCACCCCTCCACTTT.

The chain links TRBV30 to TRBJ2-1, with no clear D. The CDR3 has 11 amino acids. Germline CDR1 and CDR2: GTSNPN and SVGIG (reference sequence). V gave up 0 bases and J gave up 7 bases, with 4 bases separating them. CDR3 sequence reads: CAWSVRNEQFF. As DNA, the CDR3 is TGTGCCTGGAGTGTACGGAATGAGCAGTTCTTC. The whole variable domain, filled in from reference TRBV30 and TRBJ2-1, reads SQTIHQWPATLVQPVGSPLSLECTVEGTSNPNLYWYRQAAGRGLQLLFYSVGIGQISSEVPQNLSASRPQDRQFILSSKKLLLSDSGFYLCAWSVRNEQFFGPGTRLTVL.

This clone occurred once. CDR3 sequence: CASSLTGGVPEAFF. The CDR3 nucleotides read TGTGCCAGCAGCTTGACGGGAGGGGTCCCTGAAGCTTTCTTT. The chain carries TRBV5-6 and TRBJ1-1; D might be TRBD1 (5 bases). The germline V gene has CDR1 SGHDT and CDR2 YYEEEE. The CDR3 is 14 amino acids. V shed 1 base and J shed 6 bases, with 13 bases lying between them. Supplemented by reference TRBV5-6 and TRBJ1-1, the full variable domain reads DAGVTQSPTHLIKTRGQQVTLRCSPKSGHDTVSWYQQALGQGPQFIFQYYEEEERQRGNFPDRFSGHQFPNYSSELNVNALLLGDSALYLCASSLTGGVPEAFFGQGTRLTVV.

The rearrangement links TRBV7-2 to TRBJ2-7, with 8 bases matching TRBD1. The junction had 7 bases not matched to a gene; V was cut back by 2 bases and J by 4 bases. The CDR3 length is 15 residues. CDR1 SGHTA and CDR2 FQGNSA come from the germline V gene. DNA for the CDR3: TGTGCCAGCAGCTTAACCGGGACAGGAGCTTACGAGCAGTACTTC. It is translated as CASSLTGTGAYEQYF. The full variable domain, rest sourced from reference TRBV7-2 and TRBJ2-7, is GAGVSQSPSNKVTEKGKDVELRCDPISGHTALYWYRQSLGQGLEFLIYFQGNSAPDKSGLPSDRFSAERTGGSVSTLTIQRTQQEDSAVYLCASSLTGTGAYEQYFGPGTRLTVT.

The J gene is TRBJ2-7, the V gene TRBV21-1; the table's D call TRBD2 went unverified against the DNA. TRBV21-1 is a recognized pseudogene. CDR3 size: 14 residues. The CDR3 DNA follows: TGTGCCAGCAGGCCCTCCGTAGATACGGGGGAGCAGTACTTC. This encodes CASRPSVDTGEQYF.

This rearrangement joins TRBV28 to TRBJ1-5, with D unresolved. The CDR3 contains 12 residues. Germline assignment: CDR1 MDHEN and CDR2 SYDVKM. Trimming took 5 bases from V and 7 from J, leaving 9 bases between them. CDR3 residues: CASSAGLQPQHF. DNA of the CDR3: TGTGCCAGCAGTGCCGGTTTGCAGCCCCAGCATTTT.

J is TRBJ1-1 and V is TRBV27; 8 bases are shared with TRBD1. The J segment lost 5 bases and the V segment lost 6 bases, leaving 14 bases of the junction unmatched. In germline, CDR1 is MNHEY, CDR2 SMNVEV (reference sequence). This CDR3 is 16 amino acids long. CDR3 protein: CASSRAGGALVTEAFF. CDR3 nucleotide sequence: TGTGCCAGCAGCCGGGCAGGGGGCGCTTTGGTAACTGAAGCTTTCTTT.

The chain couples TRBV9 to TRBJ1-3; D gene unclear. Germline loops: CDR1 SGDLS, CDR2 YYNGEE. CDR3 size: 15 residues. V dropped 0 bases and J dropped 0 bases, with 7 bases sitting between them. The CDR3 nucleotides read TGTGCCAGCAGCGTAGGGAGTTCCTCTGGAAACACCATATATTTT. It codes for CASSVGSSSGNTIYF.

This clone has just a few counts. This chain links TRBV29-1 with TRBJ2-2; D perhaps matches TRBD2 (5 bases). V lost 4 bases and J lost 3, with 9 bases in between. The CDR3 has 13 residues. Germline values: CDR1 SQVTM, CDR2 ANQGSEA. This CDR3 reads CSVGGLYTGELFF. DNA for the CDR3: TGCAGCGTTGGCGGACTGTACACCGGGGAGCTGTTTTTT.

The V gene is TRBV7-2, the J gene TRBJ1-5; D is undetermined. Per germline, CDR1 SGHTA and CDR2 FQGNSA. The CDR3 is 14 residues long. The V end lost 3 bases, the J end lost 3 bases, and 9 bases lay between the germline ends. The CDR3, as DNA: TGTGCCAGCAGCTTTGTACATTTCAATCAGCCCCAGCATTTT. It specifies CASSFVHFNQPQHF. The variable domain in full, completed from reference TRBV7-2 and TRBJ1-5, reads GAGVSQSPSNKVTEKGKDVELRCDPISGHTALYWYRQSLGQGLEFLIYFQGNSAPDKSGLPSDRFSAERTGGSVSTLTIQRTQQEDSAVYLCASSFVHFNQPQHFGDGTRLSIL.

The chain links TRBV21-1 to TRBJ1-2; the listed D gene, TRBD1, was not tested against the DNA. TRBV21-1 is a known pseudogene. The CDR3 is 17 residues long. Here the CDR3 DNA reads TGTGCCAGCAGCAAAGCCACAGGGGGCCTAGCTAACTATGGCTACACCTTC. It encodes CASSKATGGLANYGYTF.

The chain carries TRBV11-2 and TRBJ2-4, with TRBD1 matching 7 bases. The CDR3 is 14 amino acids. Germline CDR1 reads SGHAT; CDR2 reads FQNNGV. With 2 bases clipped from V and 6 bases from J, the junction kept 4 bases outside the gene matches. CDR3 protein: CASSLLGGRNIQYF. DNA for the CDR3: TGTGCCAGCAGCTTATTAGGGGGCCGAAACATTCAGTACTTC.

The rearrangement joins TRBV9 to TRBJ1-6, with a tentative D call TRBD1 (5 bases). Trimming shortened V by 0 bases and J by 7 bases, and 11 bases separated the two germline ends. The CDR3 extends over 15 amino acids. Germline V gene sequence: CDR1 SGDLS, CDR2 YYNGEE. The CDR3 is CASSVAVGGNSPLHF. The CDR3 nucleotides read TGTGCCAGCAGCGTAGCTGTCGGGGGGAATTCACCCCTCCACTTT.

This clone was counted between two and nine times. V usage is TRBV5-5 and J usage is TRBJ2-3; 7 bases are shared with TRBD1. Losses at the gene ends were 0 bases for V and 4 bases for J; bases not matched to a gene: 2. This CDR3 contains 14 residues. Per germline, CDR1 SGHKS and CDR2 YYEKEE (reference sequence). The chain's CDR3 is CASSLGQGADTQYF. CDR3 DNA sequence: TGTGCCAGCAGCTTGGGCCAGGGGGCAGATACGCAGTATTTT.

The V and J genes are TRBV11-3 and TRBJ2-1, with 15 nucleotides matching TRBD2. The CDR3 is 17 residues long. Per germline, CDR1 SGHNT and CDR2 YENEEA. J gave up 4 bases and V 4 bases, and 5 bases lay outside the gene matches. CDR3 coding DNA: TGTGCCAGCAGCTCCGGGACTAGCGGGGGGAAGTACAATGAGCAGTTCTTC. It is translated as CASSSGTSGGKYNEQFF.

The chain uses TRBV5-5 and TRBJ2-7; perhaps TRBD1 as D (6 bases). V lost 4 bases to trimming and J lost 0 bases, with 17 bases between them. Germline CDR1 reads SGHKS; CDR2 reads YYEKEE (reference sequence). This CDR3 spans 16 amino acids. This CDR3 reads CASSRDTGIPSYEQYF. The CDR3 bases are TGTGCCAGCAGCAGAGATACAGGGATACCCTCCTACGAGCAGTACTTC.

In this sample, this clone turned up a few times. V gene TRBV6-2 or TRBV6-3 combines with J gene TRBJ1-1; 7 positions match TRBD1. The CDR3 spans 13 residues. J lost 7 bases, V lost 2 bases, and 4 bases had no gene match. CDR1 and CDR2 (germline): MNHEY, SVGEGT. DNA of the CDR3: TGTGCCAGCAGTTACAGGGGGCATGGTGAAGCTTTCTTT. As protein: CASSYRGHGEAFF.

This CDR3 is CATSDPGGVEQYF. The CDR3 DNA is TGTGCCACCAGTGACCCTGGGGGGGTTGAGCAGTACTTC. The chain recombines TRBV24-1 with TRBJ2-7, with 7 bases matching TRBD2. Germline values: CDR1 KGHDR, CDR2 SFDVKD. With V trimmed by 4 bases and J by 7 bases, 6 bases remained unmatched. CDR3 length equals 13 residues.

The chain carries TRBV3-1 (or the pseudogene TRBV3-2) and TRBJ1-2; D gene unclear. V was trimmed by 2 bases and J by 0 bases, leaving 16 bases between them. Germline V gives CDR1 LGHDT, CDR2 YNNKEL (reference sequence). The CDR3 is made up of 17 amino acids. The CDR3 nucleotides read TGTGCCAGCAGCCAACTCAGGCGACACACTCCTAACTATGGCTACACCTTC. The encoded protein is CASSQLRRHTPNYGYTF.

This chain's CDR3 is CASSQEWREKLFF. The DNA of the CDR3 is TGTGCCAGCAGCCAAGAGTGGAGGGAGAAGCTGTTTTTT. This chain joins TRBV3-1 (or the pseudogene TRBV3-2) and TRBJ2-2, with D perhaps matching TRBD2 (6 bases). Trimming took 0 bases from V and 12 from J, leaving 11 bases between them. The CDR3 loop spans 13 amino acids. Germline lookup yields CDR1 LGHDT and CDR2 YNNKEL (reference sequence).